This T cell receptor beta chain was identified during a study of blood T cell repertoires in COVID-19. Study as a whole: Acute and convalescent COVID-19 samples came from the United States, Italy and Spain. From T cells, B-cell-depleted T cells, or PBMCs came the material, which was cDNA or gDNA.

This clone was seen just once. The ends lost 4 bases at V and 5 bases at J; junction bases unmatched: 6. The germline V gene encodes CDR1 MNHNY and CDR2 SVGAGI (reference sequence). The CDR3 runs 14 residues. Per the study methods: Quantification of nucleated cells was approximated via reference gene primer amplification. The table came from immunoSEQ multiplex PCR; TCRdb's copy has only in-frame clones and leaves some out. Clone size and V and J calls were adopted from that table, with D and trimming inferred from the DNA. Of some 170,000 clones detected, roughly 86% appear once; the ten largest clones hold 1.6%.

Sample: peripheral blood. The rearrangement uses TRBV6-6 and TRBJ2-5; 8 nucleotides match TRBD2. The source of this sequence is a woman aged 45-65 years with acute or convalescent COVID-19. The CDR3 spells CASSSRGGEETQYF. CDR3 coding DNA: TGTGCCAGCAGTTCCCGGGGGGGCGAGGAGACCCAGTACTTC.